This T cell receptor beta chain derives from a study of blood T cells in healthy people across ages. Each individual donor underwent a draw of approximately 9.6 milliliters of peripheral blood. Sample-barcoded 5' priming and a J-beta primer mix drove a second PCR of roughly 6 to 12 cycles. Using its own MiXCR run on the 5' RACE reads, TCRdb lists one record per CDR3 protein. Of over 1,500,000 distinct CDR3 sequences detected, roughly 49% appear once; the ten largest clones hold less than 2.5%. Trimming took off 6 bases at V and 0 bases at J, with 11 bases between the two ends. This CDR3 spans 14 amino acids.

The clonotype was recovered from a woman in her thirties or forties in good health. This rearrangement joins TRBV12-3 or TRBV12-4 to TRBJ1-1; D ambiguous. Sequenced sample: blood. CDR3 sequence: CASRPGRMNTEAFF. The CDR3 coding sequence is TGTGCCAGCAGGCCGGGAAGGATGAACACTGAAGCTTTCTTT.